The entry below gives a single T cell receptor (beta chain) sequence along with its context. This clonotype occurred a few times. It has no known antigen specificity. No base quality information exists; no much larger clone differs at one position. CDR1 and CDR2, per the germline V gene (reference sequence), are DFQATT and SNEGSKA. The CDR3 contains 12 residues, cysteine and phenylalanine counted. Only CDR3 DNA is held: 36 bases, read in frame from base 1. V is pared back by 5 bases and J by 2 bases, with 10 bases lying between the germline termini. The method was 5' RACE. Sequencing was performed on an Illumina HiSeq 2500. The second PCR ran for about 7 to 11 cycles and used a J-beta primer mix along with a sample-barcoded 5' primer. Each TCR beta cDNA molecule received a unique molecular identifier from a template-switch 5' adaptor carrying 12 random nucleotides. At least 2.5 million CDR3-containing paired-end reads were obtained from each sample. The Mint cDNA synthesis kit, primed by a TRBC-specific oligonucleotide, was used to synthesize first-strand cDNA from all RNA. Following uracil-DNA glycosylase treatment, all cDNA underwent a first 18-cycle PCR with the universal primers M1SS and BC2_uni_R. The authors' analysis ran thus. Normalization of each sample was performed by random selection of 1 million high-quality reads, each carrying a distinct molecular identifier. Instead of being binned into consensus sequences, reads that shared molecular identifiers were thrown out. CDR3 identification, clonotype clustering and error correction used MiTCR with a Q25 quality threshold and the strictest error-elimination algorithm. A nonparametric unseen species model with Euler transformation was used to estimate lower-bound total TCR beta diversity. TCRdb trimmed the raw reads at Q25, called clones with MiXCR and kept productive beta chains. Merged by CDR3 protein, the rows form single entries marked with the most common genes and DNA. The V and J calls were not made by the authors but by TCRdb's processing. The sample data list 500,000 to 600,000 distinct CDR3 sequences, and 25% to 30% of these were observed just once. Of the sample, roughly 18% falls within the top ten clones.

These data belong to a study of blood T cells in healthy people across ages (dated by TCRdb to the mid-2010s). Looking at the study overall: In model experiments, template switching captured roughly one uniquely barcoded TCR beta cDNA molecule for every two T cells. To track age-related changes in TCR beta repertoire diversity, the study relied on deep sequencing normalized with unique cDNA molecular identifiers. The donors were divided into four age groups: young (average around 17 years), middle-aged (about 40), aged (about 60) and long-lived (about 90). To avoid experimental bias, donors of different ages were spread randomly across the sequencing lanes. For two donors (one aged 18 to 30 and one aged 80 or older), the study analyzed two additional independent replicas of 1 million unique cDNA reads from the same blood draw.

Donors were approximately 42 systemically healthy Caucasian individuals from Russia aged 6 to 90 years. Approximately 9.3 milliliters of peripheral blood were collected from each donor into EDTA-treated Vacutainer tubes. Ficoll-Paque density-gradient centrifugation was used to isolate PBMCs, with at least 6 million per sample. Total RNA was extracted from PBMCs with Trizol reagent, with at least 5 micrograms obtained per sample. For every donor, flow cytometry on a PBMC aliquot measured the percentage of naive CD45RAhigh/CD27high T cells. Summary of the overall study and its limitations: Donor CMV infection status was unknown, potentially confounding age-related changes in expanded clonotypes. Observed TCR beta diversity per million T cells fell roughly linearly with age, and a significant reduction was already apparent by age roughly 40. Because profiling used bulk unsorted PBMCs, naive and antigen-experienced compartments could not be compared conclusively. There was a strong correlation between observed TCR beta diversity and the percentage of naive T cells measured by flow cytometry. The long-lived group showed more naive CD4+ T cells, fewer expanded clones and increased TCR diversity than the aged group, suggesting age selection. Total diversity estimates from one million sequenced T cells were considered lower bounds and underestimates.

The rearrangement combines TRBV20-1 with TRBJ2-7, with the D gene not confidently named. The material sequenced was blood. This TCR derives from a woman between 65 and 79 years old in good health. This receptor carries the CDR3 CSAGPLTYEQYF. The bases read TGCAGTGCTGGACCCCTCACCTACGAGCAGTACTTC.